The 22 T cell receptor beta chains given below trace back to one sample, sequenced in a study of TIL therapy for anti-PD-1-resistant metastatic lung cancer. This was the immunoSEQ v3 assay. Sequencing was performed with immunoSEQ multiplex PCR; in TCRdb, only in-frame clones are kept and a portion is missing. The table includes approximately 45,000 clones, approximately 79% detected once. Time point in this sample: pre-treatment sample, taken before nivolumab and TIL therapy. Specimen: blood, collected at baseline. These receptors originate from a man between 70 and 80 years old with non-small cell lung cancer.

V is TRBV28 and J is TRBJ1-2, with 10 bases aligning to TRBD1. J was trimmed by 4 bases and V by 1 base; bases with no gene match: 3. The CDR3 consists of 15 residues. The germline gives CDR1 MDHEN, CDR2 SYDVKM. The chain's CDR3 is CASSLSRDRGYGYTF. CDR3 bases: TGTGCCAGCAGTTTATCCCGGGACAGGGGCTATGGCTACACCTTC.

V gene TRBV4-2 combines with J gene TRBJ1-1, with D unclear. Trimming stripped 0 bases from V and 1 base from J, with 6 bases between. Germline CDR1 LGHNA, CDR2 YNFKEQ. The CDR3 has 14 residues. CDR3 loop: CASSQEGGNTEAFF. The CDR3 DNA reads as TGTGCCAGCAGCCAAGAAGGAGGGAACACTGAAGCTTTCTTT.

The chain couples TRBV19 to TRBJ2-7, with D unclear. The V gene lost 7 bases and the J gene lost 0 bases, with 22 bases spanning the gap. CDR1 and CDR2 (germline): LNHDA, SQIVND (reference sequence). The CDR3 extends over 17 amino acids. DNA for the CDR3: TGTGCCAGTACCCCCCTGAGCCCCAAACGGCGCTCCTACGAGCAGTACTTC. Translated: CASTPLSPKRRSYEQYF.

This chain connects TRBV4-2 to TRBJ2-3; D is perhaps TRBD2 (7 bases). CDR1 LGHNA and CDR2 YNFKEQ come from the germline V gene. The V end lost 1 base, the J end lost 1 base, and 15 bases lay between the germline ends. The CDR3 spans 17 residues. This CDR3 reads CASSQAQGGGRTDTQYF. The CDR3 bases are TGTGCCAGCAGCCAAGCCCAGGGCGGGGGCCGCACAGATACGCAGTATTTT.

This chain links TRBV19 with TRBJ1-1; 10 bases are a match to TRBD1. CDR3 length: 15 residues. With V trimmed by 8 bases and J by 1 base, 7 bases remained unmatched. The germline V gene has CDR1 LNHDA and CDR2 SQIVND (reference sequence). CDR3 loop: CASLGTGAKNTEAFF. The CDR3 nucleotides are TGTGCCAGTTTGGGGACAGGGGCGAAGAACACTGAAGCTTTCTTT.

The rearrangement links TRBV27 to TRBJ1-1, with TRBD1 identical over 8 bases. The germline V gene has CDR1 MNHEY and CDR2 SMNVEV (reference sequence). This CDR3 contains 15 residues. The V and J ends lost 6 bases and 5 bases, in that order; junction bases with no gene match: 11. The CDR3 loop reads CASSPTGGPRTEAFF. For the CDR3, the DNA is TGTGCCAGCAGCCCCACAGGGGGGCCGAGGACTGAAGCTTTCTTT.

The chain has TRBV9 and TRBJ2-3; no clear D. The CDR3 has 15 residues. CDR1 and CDR2 (germline): SGDLS, YYNGEE. V was trimmed by 1 base and J by 2 bases, leaving 11 bases between them. CDR3 sequence: CASSVRSDNTDTQYF. The DNA of the CDR3 is TGTGCCAGCAGCGTACGTAGTGATAACACAGATACGCAGTATTTT.

The chain carries TRBV7-9 and TRBJ2-7; D may be TRBD2 (6 bases). Trimming took off 3 bases at V and 0 bases at J, with 12 bases between the two ends. CDR3 size: 15 residues. CDR1 is SEHNR, CDR2 FQNEAQ, per germline (reference sequence). This CDR3 is CASSLGSGTSYEQYF. For the CDR3, the DNA is TGTGCCAGCAGCTTGGGTAGCGGTACCTCCTACGAGCAGTACTTC.

This clone showed up just a few times. The chain recombines TRBV4-1 with TRBJ2-7, with D maybe TRBD2 (7 bases). Germline CDR1 and CDR2: MGHRA and YSYEKL. Trimming cost V 0 bases and J 3 bases, with 12 bases left between them. This CDR3 has 15 residues. CDR3 sequence (DNA): TGCGCCAGCAGCCAAGATGAGGGAGGGGGCTACGAGCAGTACTTC. Encoded protein: CASSQDEGGGYEQYF.

V and J are TRBV7-5 and TRBJ1-6; the D call of TRBD1 is as the table states it, not checked on the DNA. TRBV7-5 is described as a pseudogene. The CDR3 totals 17 residues. The CDR3 nucleotides are TGTGCCAGCAGCCCGGGGACAGGGTATTCGGATAATTCACCCCTCCACTTT. Its protein is CASSPGTGYSDNSPLHF.

The chain links TRBV4-3 to TRBJ2-4; D might be TRBD1 or TRBD2, each matching 7 bases. The V and J ends lost 0 bases and 7 bases respectively, with 16 bases between them. The CDR3 is made up of 16 amino acids. Per the germline V gene, CDR1 is LGHNA and CDR2 is YSLEER. This CDR3 reads CASSQDWTGLGNIQYF. The CDR3 DNA reads TGCGCCAGCAGCCAAGATTGGACAGGACTAGGGAACATTCAGTACTTC.

This clone has just one count. The chain links TRBV10-1 to TRBJ2-5; TRBD2 agrees at 7 bases. With V trimmed by 3 bases and J by 1 base, 5 bases remained unmatched. The germline CDR1 and CDR2 sequences are WNHNN and SYGVQD (reference sequence). The CDR3 loop spans 15 amino acids. DNA of the CDR3: TGCGCCAGCAGTGATGGGCGGGAGTCCCAAGAGACCCAGTACTTC. Its translation is CASSDGRESQETQYF.

This rearrangement joins TRBV19 to TRBJ2-3; tentatively, D is TRBD1 or TRBD2 (5 bases each). The CDR3 consists of 16 residues. V was clipped by 0 bases and J by 8 bases, with 18 bases between them. Germline V lookup: CDR1 LNHDA, CDR2 SQIVND (reference sequence). The CDR3 DNA is TGTGCCAGTAGTATAGATAGCACAACAGGAGGTGGTACGCAGTATTTT. It yields the protein CASSIDSTTGGGTQYF.

The V and J genes are TRBV7-9 and TRBJ2-5; possible D gene TRBD2, 7 bases. Trimming took 8 bases from V and 5 from J, leaving 12 bases between them. Germline CDR1 SEHNR, CDR2 FQNEAQ (reference sequence). CDR3 length: 12 residues. As DNA, the CDR3 is TGTGCCAGCGGGCGGGGGCAGGAGACCCAGTACTTC. Translated, it gives CASGRGQETQYF.

The genes are TRBV19 and TRBJ1-2; 11 bases are a match to TRBD1. Germline V gene sequence: CDR1 LNHDA, CDR2 SQIVND (reference sequence). J gave up 7 bases and V 4 bases, and 2 bases lay outside the gene matches. The CDR3 is 13 amino acids. The CDR3 sequence: CASSKDRGLGYTF. For the CDR3, the DNA is TGTGCCAGTAGTAAGGACAGGGGGCTTGGCTACACCTTC. The variable domain in full, with the rest retrieved from reference TRBV19 and TRBJ1-2, is DGGITQSPKYLFRKEGQNVTLSCEQNLNHDAMYWYRQDPGQGLRLIYYSQIVNDFQKGDIAEGYSVSREKKESFPLTVTSAQKNPTAFYLCASSKDRGLGYTFGSGTRLTVV.

The rearrangement uses TRBV5-1 and TRBJ2-1; D tentatively fits TRBD1 or TRBD2 (5 bases each). V dropped 0 bases and J dropped 6 bases, with 13 bases sitting between them. CDR1 and CDR2 from the germline V gene are SGHRS and YFSETQ. This CDR3 is 15 amino acids long. Written as DNA, the CDR3 is TGCGCCAGCAGCTTGGAGCCGGGGCCCGTCAATGAGCAGTTCTTC. This translates into CASSLEPGPVNEQFF.

This clone was seen only a few times. V is TRBV9 and J is TRBJ2-1; TRBD2 is a possible D gene (7 bases). V lost 3 bases to trimming and J lost 6 bases, with 19 bases between them. The CDR3 has 16 residues. The V gene's germline CDR1 is SGDLS and CDR2 YYNGEE. In DNA, the CDR3 is TGTGCCAGCAGCGCCAGGGGCGGGAGTGGGGTCAATGAGCAGTTCTTC. Protein product: CASSARGGSGVNEQFF. The full variable domain, rest sourced from reference TRBV9 and TRBJ2-1, is DSGVTQTPKHLITATGQRVTLRCSPRSGDLSVYWYQQSLDQGLQFLIQYYNGEERAKGNILERFSAQQFPDLHSELNLSSLELGDSALYFCASSARGGSGVNEQFFGPGTRLTVL.

This chain uses TRBV7-3 with TRBJ1-1, with 9 bases matching TRBD1. The V and J ends lost 4 bases and 3 bases, in that order; junction bases with no gene match: 6. Germline V gene data show CDR1 as SGHTA and CDR2 as FQGTGA. The CDR3 has 15 residues. The CDR3 is CASSSRTGEDTEAFF. DNA for the CDR3: TGTGCCAGCAGCTCCCGGACAGGGGAGGACACTGAAGCTTTCTTT.

This clone was seen a single time. The V gene is TRBV6-6, the J gene TRBJ2-6, with TRBD1 matching 11 bases. J was trimmed by 4 bases and V by 5 bases; bases with no gene match: 4. Looked up from germline, CDR1 is MNHNY and CDR2 is SVGAGI (reference sequence). The CDR3 contains 16 residues. The CDR3 DNA is TGTGCCAGCAGTGGACAGGGGGCTACAGGGGCCAACGTCCTGACTTTC. Amino acid sequence: CASSGQGATGANVLTF.

J is TRBJ1-4 and V is TRBV4-1; D unresolved. Trimming took off 0 bases at V and 7 bases at J, with 9 bases between the two ends. Germline CDR1 is MGHRA and CDR2 is YSYEKL. The CDR3 length is 14 residues. In DNA, the CDR3 is TGCGCCAGCAGCCAAGAGGAGGGTGGTGAAAAACTGTTTTTT. It yields the protein CASSQEEGGEKLFF.

In this sample, this clone turned up once. The V gene is TRBV28, the J gene TRBJ1-4; 9 bases agree with TRBD1. This CDR3 is 13 amino acids long. The J segment lost 8 bases and the V segment lost 6 bases, leaving 4 bases of the junction unmatched. The germline gives CDR1 MDHEN, CDR2 SYDVKM. This chain's CDR3 is CASRPTGGEKLFF. CDR3 in DNA: TGTGCCAGCAGACCCACAGGGGGCGAAAAACTGTTTTTT.

This chain connects TRBV11-1 to TRBJ2-7; D may be TRBD1 (5 bases). Germline V CDR1 and CDR2: SGHAT, FQDESV (reference sequence). V was cut by 5 bases and J by 0 bases, with 20 bases left in between. The CDR3 sequence is 17 residues long. CDR3 loop: CASSRATSGASSYEQYF. Written as DNA, the CDR3 is TGTGCCAGCAGCCGCGCCACGAGTGGGGCGAGCTCCTACGAGCAGTACTTC.